This TCR beta chain was sequenced during a study of T cells after yellow fever vaccination. MiXCR was run by TCRdb on the 5' RACE reads, yielding one entry per CDR3 protein. The repertoire holds roughly 400,000 distinct CDR3 sequences, with approximately 19% as singletons. V was cut by 0 bases and J by 6 bases, with 18 bases left in between. The CDR3 consists of 16 residues. CDR1 and CDR2 (germline): DFQATT, SNEGSKA (reference sequence). Remarks on this clonotype: Its antigen remains unknown.

Overall study findings and caveats: Overall, a small share of clonotypes was seen in both CD4 and CD8 compartments.

The specimen was PBMCs, collected before the yellow fever booster vaccination. The receptor comes from a man aged 18 to 29 who received the YFV17D yellow fever vaccine. V gene TRBV20-1 combines with J gene TRBJ1-5, with D perhaps matching TRBD1 (5 bases). CDR3 in amino acids: CSARDRRQGDRQPQHF. The CDR3 nucleotides read TGCAGTGCTAGAGATCGGCGTCAGGGTGACCGTCAGCCCCAGCATTTT.